These 5 T cell receptor beta chains were sequenced from one sample in a study of graft-versus-host responses after intestinal transplantation. Sequencing was performed with immunoSEQ multiplex PCR; in TCRdb, only in-frame clones are kept and a portion is missing. The repertoire holds more than 90,000 clones, with roughly 91% as singletons. Antigen specificity for these receptors is unknown. Sequenced here: unstimulated CD8+ T cells sorted from spleen or lymph node cells, sampled before intestinal transplant. The receptors shown here come from a human donor who received an intestinal transplant.

V and J are TRBV6-1 and TRBJ2-7, with D possibly TRBD2 on 6 matching bases. Trimming shortened V by 2 bases and J by 3 bases, and 14 bases separated the two germline ends. CDR1 is MNHNS, CDR2 SASEGT, per germline. The CDR3 has 15 residues. In DNA, the CDR3 is TGTGCCAGCAGTGAATCTGGGGGGTATCGCTACGAGCAGTACTTC. It codes for CASSESGGYRYEQYF.

The genes are TRBV13 and TRBJ2-7; 12 bases are a match to TRBD1. The J segment lost 6 bases and the V segment lost 5 bases, leaving 8 bases of the junction unmatched. Germline loops: CDR1 PRHDT, CDR2 FYEKMQ (reference sequence). The CDR3 is 15 residues long. CDR3 sequence reads: CASSMGTGGASEQYF. Here the CDR3 DNA reads TGTGCCAGCAGCATGGGGACAGGGGGCGCATCCGAGCAGTACTTC. The entire variable domain, with the rest obtained from reference TRBV13 and TRBJ2-7, is as follows: AAGVIQSPRHLIKEKRETATLKCYPIPRHDTVYWYQQGPGQDPQFLISFYEKMQSDKGSIPDRFSAQQFSDYHSELNMSSLELGDSALYFCASSMGTGGASEQYFGPGTRLTVT.

The rearrangement joins TRBV7-2 to TRBJ2-7; a possible D gene is TRBD2 (5 bases). Germline CDR1 SGHTA, CDR2 FQGNSA. Trimming took off 1 base at V and 3 bases at J, with 13 bases between the two ends. CDR3 length: 15 amino acids. The CDR3 region is CASSLDRRLGYEQYF. For the CDR3, the DNA is TGTGCCAGCAGCTTAGATAGGAGGTTAGGCTACGAGCAGTACTTC. Full variable domain (rest looked up from reference TRBV7-2 and TRBJ2-7): GAGVSQSPSNKVTEKGKDVELRCDPISGHTALYWYRQSLGQGLEFLIYFQGNSAPDKSGLPSDRFSAERTGGSVSTLTIQRTQQEDSAVYLCASSLDRRLGYEQYFGPGTRLTVT.

The V call is TRBV5-6, the J call TRBJ2-7, with D maybe TRBD1 (6 bases). V was clipped by 0 bases and J by 3 bases, with 10 bases between them. There are 14 residues in the CDR3. Germline CDR1 and CDR2: SGHDT and YYEEEE. The chain's CDR3 is CASSLGQVYYEQYF. The DNA of the CDR3 is TGTGCCAGCAGCTTGGGACAGGTTTACTACGAGCAGTACTTC. Filled out from reference TRBV5-6 and TRBJ2-7, the complete variable domain reads DAGVTQSPTHLIKTRGQQVTLRCSPKSGHDTVSWYQQALGQGPQFIFQYYEEEERQRGNFPDRFSGHQFPNYSSELNVNALLLGDSALYLCASSLGQVYYEQYFGPGTRLTVT.

The CDR3 DNA sequence: TGCGCCAGCAGCCAAGCTCACGTAGGGGCCGGGGAGCTGTTTTTT. Translating it yields CASSQAHVGAGELFF. V is TRBV4-3 and J is TRBJ2-2; D possibly corresponds to TRBD1 (5 bases). The V and J ends lost 1 base and 6 bases respectively, with 12 bases between them. This CDR3 comprises 15 residues. Germline-derived CDR1 and CDR2 are LGHNA and YSLEER.